These 22 T cell receptor beta chains share one sample of origin, sequenced in a study of post-analysis software for immune sequencing data (dated by TCRdb to between 2014 and 2016). General conclusions and limits of the study: Significantly higher frequencies in patients than in controls were found for a handful of TRBV segments, including TRBV5-6, TRBV5-1 and TRBV20-1.

Libraries came from PCR. Sequencing instrument: Illumina HiSeq 2500. To reduce PCR and sequencing biases, unique molecular identifiers were incorporated into the TCR beta cDNA libraries. TCRdb trimmed public reads at Q25 via fastp, called clones via MiXCR and kept in-frame beta chains. Here each entry gathers all rows of one CDR3 protein and keeps the most common genes and DNA. For this sample the table gives about 810,000 distinct CDR3 sequences, of which about 50% were detected only once. The top ten hold 4.6% of the sample. Antigens of these TCRs are unknown. Sequencing was carried out using blood. The receptors shown here come from a girl aged 5-17 years with multiple sclerosis.

This clonotype was picked up a small number of times. The DNA for the CDR3 is TGTGCCAGCAGTTACCGTGACAGGCCGAGAGGCTACACCTTC. It is translated as CASSYRDRPRGYTF. This chain joins TRBV6-5 and TRBJ1-2, with D perhaps matching TRBD1 (6 bases). The CDR3 sequence is 14 residues long. Germline assignment: CDR1 MNHEY and CDR2 SVGAGI. With 2 bases removed from V and 8 bases from J, the gap between germline ends came to 15 bases.

In this sample, this clonotype turned up a few times. This chain joins TRBV20-1 and TRBJ2-6; D may be TRBD1 or TRBD2 (5 bases each). From germline, CDR1 is DFQATT and CDR2 SNEGSKA (reference sequence). The germline V and J ends were trimmed by 5 bases and 2 bases, with 10 bases remaining between them. The CDR3 loop spans 14 amino acids. For the CDR3, the DNA is TGCAGTGCTTCACCGGGACCTGGGGCCAACGTCCTGACTTTC. This gives the protein CSASPGPGANVLTF.

A note on this clonotype: The junction departs from germline at one end; a sequencing error may be responsible. The chain joins TRBV14 to TRBJ2-7; weak D call: TRBD1 (6 bases). The CDR3 runs 12 residues. The V gene's germline CDR1 is SGHDN and CDR2 FVKESK. CDR3 in DNA: TGTGCCAGCGGACAGCTCTCCTGCGAGCAGTACTTC. As protein: CASGQLSCEQYF.

The J gene is TRBJ2-7, the V gene TRBV6-1; 7 nucleotides align to TRBD1. The J call may be wrong; the DNA end is better matched by TRBJ2-5. Looked up from germline, CDR1 is MNHNS and CDR2 is SASEGT. CDR3 length: 14 amino acids. The CDR3 DNA is TGTGCCAGCATCAGACGGGGACAGAGGGAGACCCAGTACTTC. Translation: CASIRRGQRETQYF.

The V and J genes are TRBV20-1 and TRBJ2-7, with D tentatively TRBD2 (5 bases). Trimming took 5 bases from V and 2 from J, leaving 13 bases between them. The CDR3 spans 13 residues. Germline values: CDR1 DFQATT, CDR2 SNEGSKA (reference sequence). CDR3 sequence (DNA): TGCAGTGCTCCATTCGACGGGGCCTACGAGCAGTACTTC. Translated: CSAPFDGAYEQYF.

V gene TRBV10-3 combines with J gene TRBJ2-6; D not certain. Trimming removed 3 bases from V and 10 bases from J, with 10 bases in between. This CDR3 is built from 13 residues. Germline values: CDR1 ENHRY, CDR2 SYGVKD. CDR3 DNA sequence: TGTGCCATCAGTGATTCGGGCCCAAACGTCCTGACTTTC. This gives the protein CAISDSGPNVLTF.

This clonotype has a handful of counts. The chain links TRBV28 to TRBJ2-1; weak D call: TRBD1 (6 bases). Between the trimmed V and J ends, which lost 7 bases and 2 bases, there was a span of 15 bases. Germline V gene sequence: CDR1 MDHEN, CDR2 SYDVKM. This CDR3 contains 15 residues. The CDR3: CASIRGGVTYNEQFF. Written as DNA, the CDR3 is TGTGCCAGCATTCGTGGGGGCGTTACCTACAATGAGCAGTTCTTC.

V gene TRBV5-1 combines with J gene TRBJ2-1; maybe TRBD2 (5 bases). This CDR3 contains 16 residues. V shed 4 bases and J shed 7 bases, with 21 bases lying between them. CDR1 and CDR2 from the germline V gene are SGHRS and YFSETQ. The CDR3 region is CASSMRGLGEGNEQFF. CDR3 DNA: TGCGCCAGCAGCATGCGCGGACTTGGGGAAGGGAATGAGCAGTTCTTC.

This clonotype was seen more than once but under ten times. The chain links TRBV5-5 to TRBJ2-7; no clear D gene. CDR3 length equals 15 residues. Germline V CDR1 and CDR2: SGHKS, YYEKEE (reference sequence). V lost 4 bases to trimming and J lost 2 bases, with 16 bases between them. The CDR3 sequence: CASSGVWATTYEQYF. DNA of the CDR3: TGTGCCAGCAGCGGCGTTTGGGCCACGACCTACGAGCAGTACTTC.

The V and J genes are TRBV29-1 and TRBJ1-1, with 9 positions matching TRBD1. The CDR3 length is 13 residues. After removal of 7 bases from V and 3 bases from J, the junction contained 6 bases not matched to a gene. CDR1 is SQVTM, CDR2 ANQGSEA, per germline. CDR3 sequence reads: CSGRDRVDTEAFF. CDR3 coding DNA: TGCAGCGGCCGGGACAGGGTCGACACTGAAGCTTTCTTT.

The chain combines TRBV7-3 with TRBJ2-7; a weak D match, TRBD1 (6 bases). Trimming took 7 bases from V and 4 from J, leaving 20 bases between them. CDR1 is SGHTA and CDR2 is FQGTGA in the germline V gene. CDR3 length: 15 residues. CDR3 DNA: TGTGCCAGCAACCAACCTACAGGGACCCTATACGAGCAGTACTTC. Protein: CASNQPTGTLYEQYF.

V gene TRBV6-5 combines with J gene TRBJ1-2; TRBD1 aligns across 10 bases. The length of the CDR3 is 18 residues. Germline V gene sequence: CDR1 MNHEY, CDR2 SVGAGI. J gave up 0 bases and V 1 base, and 8 bases lay outside the gene matches. CDR3 in DNA: TGTGCCAGCAGTTACTTCCCCCCCGGGACAGGGGCTAACTATGGCTACACCTTC. Its protein is CASSYFPPGTGANYGYTF.

This sequence joins TRBV12-3 or TRBV12-4 and TRBJ2-1, with 7 bases matching TRBD1. V gave up 1 base and J gave up 11 bases; unmatched junction bases: 8. This CDR3 is 14 amino acids long. The CDR3 sequence: CASSLGPPGQQQFF. The CDR3 DNA follows: TGTGCCAGCAGTTTAGGACCCCCGGGACAGCAGCAGTTCTTC.

This clonotype was observed a few times. The chain employs TRBV12-3 or TRBV12-4 and TRBJ2-1, with 8 bases fitting TRBD1. The CDR3 spans 14 residues. Losses at the gene ends were 2 bases for V and 7 bases for J; bases not matched to a gene: 4. The CDR3, as DNA: TGTGCCAGCAGTTTACCGGACAGGGAGAATGAGCAGTTCTTC. This encodes CASSLPDRENEQFF.

This clonotype was picked up a small number of times. The chain links TRBV11-2 to TRBJ1-6, with D hard to call. The germline V and J ends were trimmed by 5 bases and 9 bases, with 17 bases remaining between them. CDR3 length: 15 amino acids. CDR1 and CDR2 from the germline V gene are SGHAT and FQNNGV. CDR3 region: CASSASGSSGSPLHF. The CDR3 DNA is TGTGCCAGCAGCGCCTCGGGTTCATCGGGTTCACCCCTCCACTTT.

The chain has TRBV7-9 and TRBJ2-1; D gene ambiguous. V lost 2 bases to trimming and J lost 7 bases, with 15 bases between them. This CDR3 has 15 residues. The germline V gene encodes CDR1 SEHNR and CDR2 FQNEAQ (reference sequence). CDR3 residues: CASSLPRRLGNEQFF. The CDR3 nucleotides are TGTGCCAGCAGCTTACCCCGACGGCTAGGGAATGAGCAGTTCTTC. The full variable domain, its missing parts supplied by reference TRBV7-9 and TRBJ2-1, is DTGVSQNPRHKITKRGQNVTFRCDPISEHNRLYWYRQTLGQGPEFLTYFQNEAQLEKSRLLSDRFSAERPKGSFSTLEIQRTEQGDSAMYLCASSLPRRLGNEQFFGPGTRLTVL.

The chain combines TRBV7-8 with TRBJ2-7; 10 nucleotides line up with TRBD1. The J segment lost 2 bases and the V segment lost 6 bases, leaving 7 bases of the junction unmatched. Germline CDR1 and CDR2: SGHVS and FQNEAQ. CDR3 size: 15 residues. CDR3 region: CASRYSGTGAYEQYF. The CDR3 nucleotides read TGTGCCAGCAGGTATTCCGGGACAGGGGCCTACGAGCAGTACTTC. The full variable domain, with the rest looked up from reference TRBV7-8 and TRBJ2-7, is GAGVSQSPRYKVAKRGQDVALRCDPISGHVSLFWYQQALGQGPEFLTYFQNEAQLDKSGLPSDRFFAERPEGSVSTLKIQRTQQEDSAVYLCASRYSGTGAYEQYFGPGTRLTVT.

The gene calls are TRBV15 and TRBJ2-3; TRBD2 is a possible D gene (5 bases). CDR3 length equals 12 residues. Germline values: CDR1 LNHNV, CDR2 YYDKDF (reference sequence). Trimming pared 1 base from V and 6 bases from J, leaving 5 bases between. CDR3 protein: CATSRGGDTQYF. CDR3 in DNA: TGTGCCACCAGCAGAGGCGGGGATACGCAGTATTTT.

This clonotype was counted between two and nine times. The chain joins TRBV20-1 to TRBJ2-3, with D possibly TRBD1 on 5 matching bases. The V and J ends lost 0 bases and 7 bases respectively, with 11 bases between them. The CDR3 totals 13 residues. Germline assignment: CDR1 DFQATT and CDR2 SNEGSKA (reference sequence). The CDR3 DNA reads TGCAGTGCTAGAGATCGGGCAGGGCATACGCAGTATTTT. This translates into CSARDRAGHTQYF.

Comment on this clonotype: Germline and junction disagree at one end, which may indicate a read error. The CDR3 sequence is CSAIRSGTLFSGANVLTF. Here the CDR3 DNA reads TGTAGTGCTATTAGAAGCGGGACTTTATTCTCTGGGGCCAACGTCCTGACTTTC. V is TRBV20-1 and J is TRBJ2-6, with 7 nucleotides matching TRBD2. Germline V gene lookup returns CDR1 DFQATT and CDR2 SNEGSKA (reference sequence). This CDR3 has 18 amino acids.

Concerning this clonotype itself: Mismatch with germline at one junction end may stem from a read error. The chain is built from TRBV7-6 and TRBJ2-7, with D possibly TRBD1 on 6 matching bases. This CDR3 spans 15 amino acids. Germline-derived CDR1 and CDR2 are SGHVS and FNYEAQ. The DNA for the CDR3 is TGTGCCAACAGCTTATCAGGTGCAGGGGTGAACGAGCAGTACTTC. Translating it yields CANSLSGAGVNEQYF.

This clonotype was counted between two and nine times. V and J are TRBV20-1 and TRBJ2-7; 7 bases fit TRBD1. The CDR3 covers 12 residues. The V gene's germline CDR1 is DFQATT and CDR2 SNEGSKA (reference sequence). The ends lost 5 bases at V and 1 base at J; junction bases unmatched: 2. CDR3 bases: TGCAGTGCTTACAGGGGTTCCTACGAGCAGTACTTC. The encoded protein is CSAYRGSYEQYF.